These 2 T cell receptor beta chains share one sample of origin, sequenced in a study of T cells in Graves' hyperthyroidism and ophthalmopathy. RNA transcripts yielded amplified TCR beta CDR3 regions. First-round RT-PCR with HTBI primers amplified the TCR CDR3 region. One entry per CDR3 protein results from TCRdb running MiXCR on the multiplex PCR reads. The profile shows hundreds of thousands of distinct CDR3 sequences, 15% to 20% of them singletons. Sample: blood. These receptor sequences come from a woman younger than 45 with Graves' hyperthyroidism.

The chain uses TRBV6-1 and TRBJ2-2; D ambiguous. Looked up from germline, CDR1 is MNHNS and CDR2 is SASEGT. Trimming removed 6 bases at V and 7 bases at J, with 18 bases between. CDR3 size: 15 residues. CDR3 DNA sequence: TGTGCCAGCAGACGGAGTTCAACGCACATCGGGGAGCTGTTTTTT. Protein sequence: CASRRSSTHIGELFF.

This clonotype was detected many times. This chain joins TRBV3-2 and TRBJ2-5; the D call of TRBD1 is as the table states it, not checked on the DNA. TRBV3-2 is classified as a pseudogene. CDR3 size: 12 residues. CDR3 loop: CASSQARGTQYF. The CDR3 region has the DNA TGTGCCAGCAGCCAAGCTAGGGGGACCCAGTACTTC.